These 21 T cell receptor beta chains were all obtained from the same sample, sequenced in a study of blood T cell repertoires in COVID-19. Profiling relied on immunoSEQ multiplex PCR, and the TCRdb table lists in-frame clones only, not all of them. This sample has about 250,000 clones, with 88% found just once. Sequencing was performed on peripheral blood. The receptors shown here come from a woman aged 25 to 39 with COVID-19, enrolled during active disease.

The V gene is TRBV27, the J gene TRBJ2-6; 7 bases match TRBD1. CDR3 length equals 16 residues. The germline V gene encodes CDR1 MNHEY and CDR2 SMNVEV (reference sequence). Germline trimming cut 3 bases from V and 4 bases from J; bases unmatched to any gene: 6. Here the CDR3 reads CASSLMTGKGANVLTF. For the CDR3, the DNA is TGTGCCAGCAGTTTGATGACAGGGAAAGGGGCCAACGTCCTGACTTTC.

The chain carries TRBV5-6 and TRBJ1-2; 10 bases agree with TRBD1. Germline V lookup: CDR1 SGHDT, CDR2 YYEEEE. The CDR3 has 15 amino acids. The V gene end was trimmed by 6 bases and the J gene end by 8 bases; junction bases not matched to a gene: 13. The CDR3 coding sequence is TGTGCCAGCAACCTGGGGACAGGGGCGATAGGAGGCTACACCTTC. Amino acid sequence: CASNLGTGAIGGYTF.

This rearrangement joins TRBV4-1 to TRBJ1-2; weak D call: TRBD1 (5 bases). The CDR3 consists of 14 residues. V gave up 4 bases and J gave up 7 bases, with 16 bases separating them. Germline V lookup: CDR1 MGHRA, CDR2 YSYEKL. DNA of the CDR3: TGCGCCAGCAGCCTCGGGGGGTTGTCAGTTGGCTACACCTTC. Encoded protein: CASSLGGLSVGYTF.

CDR3 nucleotides: TGTGCCAGCAGTTCTAGACAGGGCTGGTCCGGGGAGCTGTTTTTT. This codes for CASSSRQGWSGELFF. The V call is TRBV9, the J call TRBJ2-2, with 7 bases lining up with TRBD1. Per germline, CDR1 SGDLS and CDR2 YYNGEE. The V and J ends lost 5 bases and 6 bases, in that order; junction bases with no gene match: 10. The CDR3 length is 15 residues.

The V gene is TRBV19, the J gene TRBJ2-7; D ambiguous. The CDR3 loop spans 11 amino acids. Trimming removed 6 bases from V and 10 bases from J, with 13 bases in between. The V gene's germline CDR1 is LNHDA and CDR2 SQIVND (reference sequence). In DNA form, the CDR3 reads TGTGCCAGTAGATGGCGACATAAACAGTACGTC. Its translation: CASRWRHKQYV.

The genes are TRBV30 and TRBJ1-2, with D possibly TRBD1 on 5 matching bases. The length of the CDR3 is 13 residues. Germline V lookup: CDR1 GTSNPN, CDR2 SVGIG (reference sequence). The V gene lost 2 bases and the J gene lost 8 bases, with 15 bases spanning the gap. CDR3 bases: TGTGCCTGGAGTCAGGAGGGGCTTCGGGGCTACACCTTC. Protein sequence: CAWSQEGLRGYTF.

This clone occurred once. CDR3 in DNA: TGTGCCAGCAGCCTTGGGCTAGCGGTACCCTACAATGAGCAGTTCTTC. This translates into CASSLGLAVPYNEQFF. This chain joins TRBV7-9 and TRBJ2-1, with 7 bases identical to TRBD2. From germline, CDR1 is SEHNR and CDR2 FQNEAQ (reference sequence). This CDR3 spans 16 amino acids. The ends lost 5 bases at V and 2 bases at J; junction bases unmatched: 9.

The CDR3 loop is CASSTWTGDGETQYF. Written as DNA, the CDR3 is TGTGCCAGCAGTACCTGGACAGGGGATGGAGAGACCCAGTACTTC. V is TRBV28 and J is TRBJ2-5; 9 bases agree with TRBD1. J gave up 4 bases and V 5 bases, and 8 bases lay outside the gene matches. The CDR3 totals 15 residues. Looked up from germline, CDR1 is MDHEN and CDR2 is SYDVKM.

This clone was seen only once. The V gene is TRBV27, the J gene TRBJ1-2; D might be TRBD1 (5 bases). CDR1 MNHEY and CDR2 SMNVEV come from the germline V gene (reference sequence). V lost 3 bases and J 3 bases, leaving 8 bases between the germline ends. The CDR3 consists of 13 residues. The CDR3 loop reads CASSFGAHYGYTF. The CDR3 region has the DNA TGTGCCAGCAGTTTTGGGGCCCACTATGGCTACACCTTC.

V is TRBV7-9 and J is TRBJ1-1; D call uncertain. The V gene lost 1 base and the J gene lost 4 bases, with 10 bases spanning the gap. Germline-derived CDR1 and CDR2 are SEHNR and FQNEAQ (reference sequence). The CDR3 is 14 residues long. CDR3 nucleotide sequence: TGTGCCAGCAGCTTAGTTAGCGAACCCACTGAAGCTTTCTTT. This sequence encodes CASSLVSEPTEAFF.

This chain connects TRBV19 to TRBJ1-6; TRBD1 might be the D (6 bases). In germline, CDR1 is LNHDA, CDR2 SQIVND (reference sequence). The V and J ends lost 3 bases and 9 bases respectively, with 12 bases between them. The CDR3 covers 14 residues. The CDR3 region is CASSIGSGVSPLHF. The DNA of the CDR3 is TGTGCCAGTAGTATTGGGTCAGGGGTTTCACCCCTCCACTTT.

The genes are TRBV15 and TRBJ1-6; no definite D call. V was clipped by 0 bases and J by 10 bases, with 10 bases between them. The CDR3 has 14 amino acids. CDR1 and CDR2 (germline): LNHNV, YYDKDF (reference sequence). Here the CDR3 reads CATSRDDLSSPLHF. CDR3 DNA sequence: TGTGCCACCAGCAGAGACGATTTGAGCTCACCCCTCCACTTT.

The chain has TRBV9 and TRBJ2-3; 7 bases align to TRBD2. V trimming: 2 bases; J trimming: 7 bases; junction bases outside the gene matches: 13. Germline V gene lookup returns CDR1 SGDLS and CDR2 YYNGEE. CDR3 size: 16 residues. The CDR3 sequence is CASSVSGVFGENTQYF. As DNA, the CDR3 is TGTGCCAGCAGCGTGAGCGGGGTGTTCGGTGAGAATACGCAGTATTTT.

The chain uses TRBV2 and TRBJ2-7; TRBD1 matches 7 bases. CDR3 length equals 12 residues. The trim removed 5 bases at V and 5 bases at J, leaving 3 bases unmatched. CDR1 is SNHLY and CDR2 is FYNNEI in the germline V gene. The CDR3: CASSPGTDEQYF. The CDR3 DNA sequence: TGTGCCAGCAGTCCCGGGACAGACGAGCAGTACTTC.

The table lists this clone with a few counts. The rearrangement links TRBV2 to TRBJ2-7, with TRBD1 matching 9 bases. Unmatched junction bases numbered 3, after V lost 7 bases and J lost 2 bases. CDR3 length: 13 amino acids. Germline-derived CDR1 and CDR2 are SNHLY and FYNNEI. In DNA form, the CDR3 reads TGTGCCAGCACCAGGACAGGGGCCTACGAGCAGTACGTC. Translating it yields CASTRTGAYEQYV.

The rearrangement joins TRBV13 to TRBJ2-5; D perhaps matches TRBD1 (5 bases). This CDR3 contains 15 residues. Germline V gives CDR1 PRHDT, CDR2 FYEKMQ (reference sequence). The V gene lost 4 bases and the J gene lost 3 bases, with 15 bases spanning the gap. CDR3 loop: CASSSRRPREETQYF. The CDR3 bases are TGTGCCAGCAGCTCAAGACGGCCCAGGGAAGAGACCCAGTACTTC.

This chain uses TRBV15 with TRBJ1-2, with 8 bases matching TRBD1. CDR1 is LNHNV, CDR2 YYDKDF, per germline (reference sequence). V gave up 1 base and J gave up 4 bases; unmatched junction bases: 5. The CDR3 covers 15 residues. The chain's CDR3 is CATSRAGGGLYGYTF. DNA for the CDR3: TGTGCCACCAGCAGAGCAGGGGGCGGCCTCTATGGCTACACCTTC. Supplemented by reference TRBV15 and TRBJ1-2, the full variable domain reads DAMVIQNPRYQVTQFGKPVTLSCSQTLNHNVMYWYQQKSSQAPKLLFHYYDKDFNNEADTPDNFQSRRPNTSFCFLDIRSPGLGDTAMYLCATSRAGGGLYGYTFGSGTRLTVV.

CDR3 coding DNA: TGTGCCAGCAGTTCGGGACAGGGGGCCTTCGAGCAGTACTTC. Translation: CASSSGQGAFEQYF. The V and J genes are TRBV27 and TRBJ2-7; TRBD1 aligns across 12 bases. CDR1 is MNHEY, CDR2 SMNVEV, per germline (reference sequence). V trimming: 4 bases; J trimming: 6 bases; junction bases outside the gene matches: 4. This CDR3 contains 14 residues.

This clone was counted once. V gene TRBV3-1 (or the pseudogene TRBV3-2) combines with J gene TRBJ1-2; weak D call: TRBD1 (6 bases). Trimming took off 3 bases at V and 4 bases at J, with 12 bases between the two ends. This CDR3 is 14 amino acids long. Germline loops: CDR1 LGHDT, CDR2 YNNKEL (reference sequence). For the CDR3, the DNA is TGTGCCAGCAGCCAGGCGGGGGGCGGCTATGGCTACACCTTC. As protein: CASSQAGGGYGYTF.

V usage is TRBV7-9 and J usage is TRBJ2-6, with 8 bases aligning to TRBD1. The CDR3 totals 17 residues. Looked up from germline, CDR1 is SEHNR and CDR2 is FQNEAQ (reference sequence). J lost 5 bases, V lost 1 base, and 7 bases had no gene match. The CDR3 protein is CASSLGAGGRWANVLTF. As DNA, the CDR3 is TGTGCCAGCAGCTTAGGGGCAGGGGGCCGCTGGGCCAACGTCCTGACTTTC.

V usage is TRBV29-1 and J usage is TRBJ1-2, with TRBD1 identical over 7 bases. Trimming at V came to 0 bases and at J to 10 bases, leaving 2 bases not matched to a gene. This CDR3 comprises 11 residues. Germline loops: CDR1 SQVTM, CDR2 ANQGSEA. The CDR3 loop reads CSVEERGPYTF. CDR3 sequence (DNA): TGCAGCGTTGAAGAGAGGGGGCCCTACACCTTC.